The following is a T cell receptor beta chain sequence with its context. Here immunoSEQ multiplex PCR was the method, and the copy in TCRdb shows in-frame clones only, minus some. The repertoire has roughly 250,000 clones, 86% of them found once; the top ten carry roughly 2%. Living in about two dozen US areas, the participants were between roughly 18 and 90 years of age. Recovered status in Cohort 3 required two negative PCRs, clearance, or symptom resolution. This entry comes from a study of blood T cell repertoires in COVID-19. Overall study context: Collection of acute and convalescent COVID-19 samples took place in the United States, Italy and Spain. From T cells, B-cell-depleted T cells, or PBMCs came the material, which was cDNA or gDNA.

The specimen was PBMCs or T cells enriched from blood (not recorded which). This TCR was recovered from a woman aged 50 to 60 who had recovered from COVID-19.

For the CDR3, the DNA is TGTGCCAGCTCACAAGGACAGGGAGGTCCACCCCTCCACTTT. Translation: CASSQGQGGPPLHF. J is TRBJ1-6 and V is TRBV18; TRBD1 agrees at 8 bases. Per the germline V gene, CDR1 is KGHSH and CDR2 is LQKENI. The V and J ends lost 4 bases and 11 bases, in that order; junction bases with no gene match: 7. This CDR3 is built from 14 residues.